This record covers a single T cell receptor beta chain. Its antigen is unknown. CDR3 length: 17 amino acids. In germline, CDR1 is SEHNR, CDR2 FQNEAQ (reference sequence). The V segment lost 4 bases and the J segment 7 bases; nucleotides outside the gene matches: 12. Authors of the study amplified TCR beta CDR3 regions from RNA transcripts. With the HTBI primer set, the TCR CDR3 went through a first round of RT-PCR. MiXCR, run by TCRdb on the multiplex PCR reads, gives a single entry per CDR3 protein. Of 450,000 to 700,000 distinct CDR3 sequences in the sample, more than 45% are singletons; the top ten hold over 15%. Uncontrolled infection, other autoimmune disease, pregnancy and lactation each barred patients from inclusion. The data stem from a study of T cells in Graves' hyperthyroidism and ophthalmopathy. Notes on the study in general: Blood also showed most of the thyroid clonotypes that were expanded above 0.001.

The chain employs TRBV7-9 and TRBJ1-5; 11 bases are shared with TRBD1. Specimen: peripheral blood or thyroid tissue (not recorded which). This TCR came from an adult woman with Graves' disease, either hyperthyroidism or ophthalmopathy (not recorded which). The CDR3 DNA reads TGTGCCAGCAGCTCAGGGCCCGGACAGGGGGCGGGGCAGCCCCAGCATTTT. Translation: CASSSGPGQGAGQPQHF. Full variable domain (missing parts from reference TRBV7-9 and TRBJ1-5): DTGVSQNPRHKITKRGQNVTFRCDPISEHNRLYWYRQTLGQGPEFLTYFQNEAQLEKSRLLSDRFSAERPKGSFSTLEIQRTEQGDSAMYLCASSSGPGQGAGQPQHFGDGTRLSIL.